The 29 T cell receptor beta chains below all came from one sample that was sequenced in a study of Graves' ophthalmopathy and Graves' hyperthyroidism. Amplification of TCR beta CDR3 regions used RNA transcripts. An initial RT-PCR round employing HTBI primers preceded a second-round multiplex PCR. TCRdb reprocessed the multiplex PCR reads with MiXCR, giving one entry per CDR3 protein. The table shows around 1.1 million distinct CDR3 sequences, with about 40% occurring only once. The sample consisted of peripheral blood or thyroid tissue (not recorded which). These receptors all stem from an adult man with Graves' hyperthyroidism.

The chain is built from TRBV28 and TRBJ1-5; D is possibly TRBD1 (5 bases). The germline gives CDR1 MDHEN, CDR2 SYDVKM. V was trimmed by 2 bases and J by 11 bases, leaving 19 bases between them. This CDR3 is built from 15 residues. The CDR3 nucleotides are TGTGCCAGCAGTTTAGGGGACCGTCGAGTCGGAACCCAGCATTTT. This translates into CASSLGDRRVGTQHF.

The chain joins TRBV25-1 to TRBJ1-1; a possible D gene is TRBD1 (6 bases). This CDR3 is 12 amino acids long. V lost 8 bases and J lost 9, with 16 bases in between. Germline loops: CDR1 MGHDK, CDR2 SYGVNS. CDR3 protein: CASGEGGGKAFF. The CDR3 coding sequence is TGTGCCAGCGGGGAGGGGGGGGGCAAAGCTTTCTTT.

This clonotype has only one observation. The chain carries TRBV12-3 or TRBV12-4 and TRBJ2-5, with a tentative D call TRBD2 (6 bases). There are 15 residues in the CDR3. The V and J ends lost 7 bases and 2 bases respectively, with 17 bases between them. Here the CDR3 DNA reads TGTGCCAGCACCACCCATGGACTAACACAAGAGACCCAGTACTTC. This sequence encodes CASTTHGLTQETQYF.

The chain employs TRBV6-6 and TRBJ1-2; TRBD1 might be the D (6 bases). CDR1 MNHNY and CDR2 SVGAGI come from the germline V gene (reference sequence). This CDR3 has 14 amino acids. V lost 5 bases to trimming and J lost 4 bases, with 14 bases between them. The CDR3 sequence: CASSALGQPYGYTF. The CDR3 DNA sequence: TGTGCCAGCAGTGCCCTAGGACAGCCCTATGGCTACACCTTC.

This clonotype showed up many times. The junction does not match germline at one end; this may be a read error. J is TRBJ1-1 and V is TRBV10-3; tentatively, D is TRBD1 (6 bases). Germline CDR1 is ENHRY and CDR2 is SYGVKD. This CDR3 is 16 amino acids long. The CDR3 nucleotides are TGTGCCAGCAGTTACGCAGACACAGGGTGGTTCACTGAAGCTTTCTTT. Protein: CASSYADTGWFTEAFF.

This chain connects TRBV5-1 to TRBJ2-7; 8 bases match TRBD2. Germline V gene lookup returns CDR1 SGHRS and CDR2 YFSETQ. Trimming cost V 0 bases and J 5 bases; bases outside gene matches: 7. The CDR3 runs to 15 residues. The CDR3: CASSLGAGGLDEQYF. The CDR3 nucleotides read TGCGCCAGCAGCTTGGGTGCGGGAGGTCTAGACGAGCAGTACTTC.

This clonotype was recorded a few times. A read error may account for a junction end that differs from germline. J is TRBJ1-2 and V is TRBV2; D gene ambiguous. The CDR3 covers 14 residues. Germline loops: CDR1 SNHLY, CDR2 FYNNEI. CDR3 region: CASSVSGSNSGYTF. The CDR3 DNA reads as TGTGCCAGCAGTGTTTCGGGGTCCAACTCTGGCTACACCTTC.

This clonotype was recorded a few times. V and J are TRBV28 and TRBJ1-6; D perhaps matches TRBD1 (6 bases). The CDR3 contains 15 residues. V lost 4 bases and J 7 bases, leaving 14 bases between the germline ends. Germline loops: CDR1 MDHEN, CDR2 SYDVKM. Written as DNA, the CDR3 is TGTGCCAGCAGTTCCCGGGACATGGGCAATTCACCCCTCCACTTT. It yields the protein CASSSRDMGNSPLHF.

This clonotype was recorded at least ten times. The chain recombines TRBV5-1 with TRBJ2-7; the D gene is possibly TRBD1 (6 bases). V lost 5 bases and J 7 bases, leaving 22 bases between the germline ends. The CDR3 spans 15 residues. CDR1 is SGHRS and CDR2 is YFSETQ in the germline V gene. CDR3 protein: CASSEYRTGTGEQYF. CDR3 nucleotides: TGCGCCAGCAGTGAGTACCGAACAGGGACGGGGGAGCAGTACTTC. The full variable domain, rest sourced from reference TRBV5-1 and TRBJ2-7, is KAGVTQTPRYLIKTRGQQVTLSCSPISGHRSVSWYQQTPGQGLQFLFEYFSETQRNKGNFPGRFSGRQFSNSRSEMNVSTLELGDSALYLCASSEYRTGTGEQYFGPGTRLTVT.

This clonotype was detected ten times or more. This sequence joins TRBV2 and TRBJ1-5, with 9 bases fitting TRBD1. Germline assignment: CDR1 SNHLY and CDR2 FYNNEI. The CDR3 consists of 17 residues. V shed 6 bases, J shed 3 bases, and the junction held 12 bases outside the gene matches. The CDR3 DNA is TGTGCCAGCAGCCGGGACAGGGACCAACTATCCAATCAGCCCCAGCATTTT. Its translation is CASSRDRDQLSNQPQHF.

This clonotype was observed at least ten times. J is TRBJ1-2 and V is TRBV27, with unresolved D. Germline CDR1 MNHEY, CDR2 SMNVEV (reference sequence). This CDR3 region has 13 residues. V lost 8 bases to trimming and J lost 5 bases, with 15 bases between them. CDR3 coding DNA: TGTGCCAGCCGGGCAGGTCGAGAGTATGGCTACACCTTC. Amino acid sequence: CASRAGREYGYTF.

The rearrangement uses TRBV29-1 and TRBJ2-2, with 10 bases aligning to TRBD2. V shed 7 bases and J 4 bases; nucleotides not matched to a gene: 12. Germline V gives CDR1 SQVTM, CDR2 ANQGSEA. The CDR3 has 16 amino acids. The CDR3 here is CSGAGTSVRGTGELFF. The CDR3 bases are TGCAGCGGCGCCGGGACTAGCGTCCGGGGCACCGGGGAGCTGTTTTTT.

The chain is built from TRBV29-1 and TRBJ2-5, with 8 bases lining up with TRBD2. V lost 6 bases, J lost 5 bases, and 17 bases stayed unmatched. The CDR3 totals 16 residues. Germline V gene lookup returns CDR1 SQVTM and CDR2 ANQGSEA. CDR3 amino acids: CSVLDMKNSGKETQYF. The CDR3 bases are TGCAGCGTCCTCGACATGAAGAATAGCGGGAAGGAGACCCAGTACTTC. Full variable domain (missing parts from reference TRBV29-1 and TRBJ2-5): SAVISQKPSRDICQRGTSLTIQCQVDSQVTMMFWYRQQPGQSLTLIATANQGSEATYESGFVIDKFPISRPNLTFSTLTVSNMSPEDSSIYLCSVLDMKNSGKETQYFGPGTRLLVL.

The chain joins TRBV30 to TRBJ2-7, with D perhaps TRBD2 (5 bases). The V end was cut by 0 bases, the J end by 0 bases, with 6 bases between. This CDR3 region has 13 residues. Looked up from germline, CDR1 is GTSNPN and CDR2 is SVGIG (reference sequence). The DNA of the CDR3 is TGTGCCTGGAGTGTAGCGGCCTCCTACGAGCAGTACTTC. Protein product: CAWSVAASYEQYF.

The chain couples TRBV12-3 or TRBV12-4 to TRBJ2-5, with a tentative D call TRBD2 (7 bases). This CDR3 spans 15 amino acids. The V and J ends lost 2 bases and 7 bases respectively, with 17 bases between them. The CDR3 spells CASSLRGPRGGTQYF. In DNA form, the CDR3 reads TGTGCCAGCAGTTTACGGGGACCTAGGGGGGGGACCCAGTACTTC.

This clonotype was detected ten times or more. The CDR3 DNA reads TGCAGTGCGAGGAGGGGGGCATCGAACACTGAAGCTTTCTTT. As protein: CSARRGASNTEAFF. The rearrangement uses TRBV20-1 and TRBJ1-1, with D possibly TRBD1 on 6 matching bases. V lost 6 bases and J lost 1, with 15 bases in between. Per the germline V gene, CDR1 is DFQATT and CDR2 is SNEGSKA (reference sequence). CDR3 size: 14 residues.

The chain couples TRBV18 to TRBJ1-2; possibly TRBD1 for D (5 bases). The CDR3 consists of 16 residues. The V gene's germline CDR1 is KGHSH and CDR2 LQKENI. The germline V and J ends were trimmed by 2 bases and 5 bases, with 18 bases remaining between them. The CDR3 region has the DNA TGTGCCAGCTCACCAACCCTTTCGACAGTAAATTATGGCTACACCTTC. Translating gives CASSPTLSTVNYGYTF.

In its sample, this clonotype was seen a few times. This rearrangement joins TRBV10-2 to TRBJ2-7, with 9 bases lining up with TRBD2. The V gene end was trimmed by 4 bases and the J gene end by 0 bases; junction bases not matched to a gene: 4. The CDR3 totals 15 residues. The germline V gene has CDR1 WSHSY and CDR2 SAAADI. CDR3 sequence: CASSAGLASSYEQYF. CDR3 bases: TGCGCCAGCAGTGCCGGACTAGCGAGCTCCTACGAGCAGTACTTC.

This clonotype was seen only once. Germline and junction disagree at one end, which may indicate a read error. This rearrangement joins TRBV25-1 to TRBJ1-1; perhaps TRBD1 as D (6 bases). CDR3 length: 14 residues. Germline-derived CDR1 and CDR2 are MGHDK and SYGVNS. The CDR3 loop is CASSSFQRGPEALF. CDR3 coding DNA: TGTGCCAGCAGTTCATTCCAACGGGGGCCGGAAGCTCTCTTT.

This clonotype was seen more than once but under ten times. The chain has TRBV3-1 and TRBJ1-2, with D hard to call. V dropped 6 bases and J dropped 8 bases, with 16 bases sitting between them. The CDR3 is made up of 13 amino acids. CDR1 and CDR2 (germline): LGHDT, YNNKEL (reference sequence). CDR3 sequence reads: CASSHETLRGYTF. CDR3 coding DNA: TGTGCCAGCAGTCATGAGACGCTACGGGGCTACACCTTC. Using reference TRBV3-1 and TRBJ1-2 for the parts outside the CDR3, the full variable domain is DTAVSQTPKYLVTQMGNDKSIKCEQNLGHDTMYWYKQDSKKFLKIMFSYNNKELIINETVPNRFSPKSPDKAHLNLHINSLELGDSAVYFCASSHETLRGYTFGSGTRLTVV.

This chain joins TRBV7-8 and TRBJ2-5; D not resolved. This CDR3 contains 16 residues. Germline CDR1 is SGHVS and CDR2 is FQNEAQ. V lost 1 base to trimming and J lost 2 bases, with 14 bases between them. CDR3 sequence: CASSLDVAGYQETQYF. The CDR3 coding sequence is TGTGCCAGCAGCTTAGATGTGGCAGGCTATCAAGAGACCCAGTACTTC.

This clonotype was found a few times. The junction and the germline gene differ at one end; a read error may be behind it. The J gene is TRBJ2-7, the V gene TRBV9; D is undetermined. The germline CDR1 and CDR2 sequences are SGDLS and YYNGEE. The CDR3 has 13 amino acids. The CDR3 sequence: CAGSAQNSYEQYF. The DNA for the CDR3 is TGTGCCGGCAGCGCCCAAAATTCCTACGAGCAGTACTTC.

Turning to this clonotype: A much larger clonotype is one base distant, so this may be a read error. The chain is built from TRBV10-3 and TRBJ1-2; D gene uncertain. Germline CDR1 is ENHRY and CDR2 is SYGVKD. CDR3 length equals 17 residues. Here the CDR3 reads CAISDEGFEQTNYGDTF. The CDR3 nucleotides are TGTGCCATCAGTGACGAAGGCTTTGAACAGACTAACTATGGCGACACCTTC.

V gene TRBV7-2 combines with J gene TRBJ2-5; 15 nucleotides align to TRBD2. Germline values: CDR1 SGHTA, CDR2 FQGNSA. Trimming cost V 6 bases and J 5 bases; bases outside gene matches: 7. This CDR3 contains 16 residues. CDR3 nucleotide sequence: TGTGCCAGCAGTCCTTTCGGGACTAGCGGGGGGGAGACCCAGTACTTC. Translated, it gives CASSPFGTSGGETQYF.

The DNA of the CDR3 is TGCAGCGTTGAGGGTGGACTAGTGGAGACCCAGTACTTC. As protein: CSVEGGLVETQYF. The chain recombines TRBV29-1 with TRBJ2-5; 7 bases fit TRBD2. Germline CDR1 SQVTM, CDR2 ANQGSEA. This CDR3 region has 13 residues. Trimming took 3 bases from V and 5 from J; bases not matched to a gene: 6.

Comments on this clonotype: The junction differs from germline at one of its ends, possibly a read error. CDR3 protein: CATSDETEYGHTF. The CDR3 DNA is TGTGCCACCAGTGATGAGACAGAGTATGGCCACACCTTC. This chain uses TRBV24-1 with TRBJ1-2, with D possibly TRBD1 on 5 matching bases. The CDR3 has 13 amino acids. The V gene's germline CDR1 is KGHDR and CDR2 SFDVKD.

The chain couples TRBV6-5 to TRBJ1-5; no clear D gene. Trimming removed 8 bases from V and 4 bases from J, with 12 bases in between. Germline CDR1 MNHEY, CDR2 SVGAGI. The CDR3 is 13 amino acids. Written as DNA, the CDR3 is TGTGCCAGCCGTGTTCAGCAAAATCAGCCCCAGCATTTT. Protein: CASRVQQNQPQHF.

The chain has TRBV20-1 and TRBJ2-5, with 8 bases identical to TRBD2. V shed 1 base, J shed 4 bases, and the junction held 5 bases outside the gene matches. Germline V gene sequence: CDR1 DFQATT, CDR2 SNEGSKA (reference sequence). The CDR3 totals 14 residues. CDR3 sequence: CSARGTSPTETQYF. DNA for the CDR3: TGCAGTGCTAGAGGGACTAGCCCCACAGAGACCCAGTACTTC.

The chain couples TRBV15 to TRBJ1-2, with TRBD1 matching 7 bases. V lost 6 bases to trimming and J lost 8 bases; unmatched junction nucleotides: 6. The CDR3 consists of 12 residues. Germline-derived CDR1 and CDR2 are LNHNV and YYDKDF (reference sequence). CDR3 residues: CATRQGLGGYTF. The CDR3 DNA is TGTGCCACCAGACAGGGGTTAGGCGGCTACACCTTC.